The 20 T cell receptor beta chains in this list originate from one sample, sequenced in a study of regulatory T cells in long-lasting Graves disease. Building of the TCR beta libraries involved iRepertoire HTBI primers and Arm-PCR of CDR3 regions. TCRdb redid the calling of the multiplex PCR reads with MiXCR, one entry per CDR3 protein. The sample lists roughly 300,000 distinct CDR3 sequences; roughly a fifth were seen once. Noted time point: persistent/refractory GD, antithyroid drugs over 5 years with positive TRAb. Researchers made the TCR library from RNA that was extracted from PBMCs. The sequencing used peripheral blood mononuclear cells (PBMCs), collected when the disease was refractory, from a patient treated with antithyroid drugs. Receptor source: a female donor with Graves disease.

In this sample, this clonotype turned up many times. The rearrangement joins TRBV12-3 or TRBV12-4 to TRBJ1-2; 10 nucleotides match TRBD1. The V and J ends lost 7 bases and 7 bases, in that order; junction bases with no gene match: 9. CDR3 size: 14 residues. CDR3 bases: TGTGCCAGCATCCTGCGGGACAGGGGCTTTGGCTACACCTTC. This encodes CASILRDRGFGYTF.

This clonotype was counted only a few times. The chain joins TRBV7-2 to TRBJ1-3; TRBD1 agrees at 9 bases. V shed 2 bases, J shed 5 bases, and the junction held 4 bases outside the gene matches. The CDR3 extends over 15 amino acids. Germline V gene lookup returns CDR1 SGHTA and CDR2 FQGNSA. The CDR3 loop reads CASSLTGGRRNTIYF. DNA of the CDR3: TGTGCCAGCAGCTTAACAGGGGGCAGAAGAAACACCATATATTTT. The variable domain in full, completed from reference TRBV7-2 and TRBJ1-3, reads GAGVSQSPSNKVTEKGKDVELRCDPISGHTALYWYRQSLGQGLEFLIYFQGNSAPDKSGLPSDRFSAERTGGSVSTLTIQRTQQEDSAVYLCASSLTGGRRNTIYFGEGSWLTVV.

This clonotype was found many times. The chain uses TRBV25-1 and TRBJ1-2; tentative D call: TRBD1 (6 bases). The CDR3 has 12 amino acids. CDR1 MGHDK and CDR2 SYGVNS come from the germline V gene. Trimming removed 2 bases at V and 5 bases at J, with 6 bases between. For the CDR3, the DNA is TGTGCCAGCAGTGAACAGGGGTATGGCTACACCTTC. As protein: CASSEQGYGYTF.

Many counts were recorded for this clonotype. The chain links TRBV2 to TRBJ2-5; D may correspond to TRBD1 or TRBD2 (5 bases each). This CDR3 has 14 residues. Germline CDR1 SNHLY, CDR2 FYNNEI. Trimming removed 4 bases at V and 5 bases at J, with 14 bases between. This CDR3 is CASSVGRVAETQYF. The CDR3 DNA sequence: TGTGCCAGCAGTGTGGGACGAGTAGCGGAGACCCAGTACTTC.

This clonotype occurred many times. The rearrangement uses TRBV30 and TRBJ2-5; D gene uncertain. The CDR3 sequence is 11 residues long. Trimming left V 2 bases short and J 5 bases short, with 6 bases between. The germline gives CDR1 GTSNPN, CDR2 SVGIG (reference sequence). The CDR3 region has the DNA TGTGCCTGGAGTCTGTGGGAGACCCAGTACTTC. It translates to CAWSLWETQYF.

The chain joins TRBV7-2 to TRBJ2-1; 7 nucleotides align to TRBD1. J was trimmed by 8 bases and V by 5 bases; bases with no gene match: 12. Germline CDR1 SGHTA, CDR2 FQGNSA. The CDR3 extends over 15 amino acids. CDR3 nucleotides: TGTGCCAGCAGCACTCAAAATTACAGGGGCGATGAGCAGTTCTTC. Amino acid sequence: CASSTQNYRGDEQFF.

On this clonotype itself: A much more abundant neighbour one base away suggests this may be a read error. J is TRBJ2-2 and V is TRBV6-5; no clear D. Germline CDR1 is MNHEY and CDR2 is SVGAGI. There are 12 residues in the CDR3. V gave up 1 base and J gave up 9 bases, with 6 bases separating them. The CDR3: CASSYYKRELFF. The CDR3 DNA reads as TGTGCCAGCAGTTACTACAAAAGGGAGCTGTTTTTT.

V gene TRBV5-4 combines with J gene TRBJ1-1; TRBD1 agrees at 7 bases. CDR1 is SGHNT and CDR2 is YYREEE in the germline V gene (reference sequence). Trimming took 4 bases from V and 1 from J; bases not matched to a gene: 13. The CDR3 is 17 residues long. CDR3 amino acids: CASSKGGGRGANTEAFF. CDR3 sequence (DNA): TGTGCCAGCAGCAAAGGGGGGGGCAGGGGGGCGAACACTGAAGCTTTCTTT.

The chain combines TRBV20-1 with TRBJ2-7; possibly TRBD1 for D (5 bases). Germline V CDR1 and CDR2: DFQATT, SNEGSKA (reference sequence). Trimming cost V 3 bases and J 3 bases, with 15 bases left between them. The CDR3 contains 14 residues. The CDR3 loop reads CSASRTGILYEQYF. For the CDR3, the DNA is TGCAGTGCTAGCCGTACAGGTATCCTCTACGAGCAGTACTTC.

The sample holds many counts of this clonotype. The chain links TRBV2 to TRBJ2-4; D gene uncertain. The V end was cut by 1 base, the J end by 8 bases, with 9 bases between. Germline V gives CDR1 SNHLY, CDR2 FYNNEI. The CDR3 is 13 residues long. In DNA form, the CDR3 reads TGTGCCAGCAGTGAAGGGCCCGGGTACATTCAGTACTTC. This encodes CASSEGPGYIQYF.

This clonotype has just a few counts. This chain uses TRBV9 with TRBJ1-1; D is undetermined. The CDR3 loop spans 15 amino acids. The germline V and J ends were trimmed by 0 bases and 3 bases, with 12 bases remaining between them. CDR1 and CDR2 (germline): SGDLS, YYNGEE. CDR3 sequence (DNA): TGTGCCAGCAGCGTAGGGGATGTGTCGGACACTGAAGCTTTCTTT. Protein sequence: CASSVGDVSDTEAFF.

This clonotype was counted at least ten times. The chain recombines TRBV20-1 with TRBJ2-2, with 8 bases aligning to TRBD1. CDR1 is DFQATT, CDR2 SNEGSKA, per germline (reference sequence). There are 17 residues in the CDR3. With 3 bases clipped from V and 4 bases from J, the junction kept 13 bases outside the gene matches. CDR3 protein: CSARSTGQGAVTGELFF. Here the CDR3 DNA reads TGCAGTGCTAGGTCGACGGGGCAGGGGGCTGTCACCGGGGAGCTGTTTTTT.

This clonotype appeared a few times. The chain links TRBV5-1 to TRBJ1-1; the match to TRBD1 covers 11 bases. V was clipped by 1 base and J by 7 bases; unmatched bases: 6. The CDR3 spans 15 residues. CDR1 is SGHRS and CDR2 is YFSETQ in the germline V gene. The CDR3, as DNA: TGCGCCAGCAGCTTGCAAGGACAGGGGGCTGGTGAAGCTTTCTTT. Encoded protein: CASSLQGQGAGEAFF.

The table lists this clonotype with a few counts. This sequence joins TRBV7-9 and TRBJ2-6, with D tentatively TRBD2 (6 bases). The CDR3 sequence is 14 residues long. CDR1 is SEHNR, CDR2 FQNEAQ, per germline (reference sequence). V dropped 7 bases and J dropped 7 bases, with 14 bases sitting between them. The CDR3 nucleotides read TGTGCCAGCACCCCACCGGCGGGAGCCAACGTCCTGACTTTC. Amino acid sequence: CASTPPAGANVLTF. Using reference TRBV7-9 and TRBJ2-6 for the parts outside the CDR3, the full variable domain is DTGVSQNPRHKITKRGQNVTFRCDPISEHNRLYWYRQTLGQGPEFLTYFQNEAQLEKSRLLSDRFSAERPKGSFSTLEIQRTEQGDSAMYLCASTPPAGANVLTFGAGSRLTVL.

At least ten counts were recorded for this clonotype. V gene TRBV29-1 combines with J gene TRBJ1-2, with D tentatively TRBD1 (5 bases). V was cut by 4 bases and J by 4 bases, with 13 bases left in between. This CDR3 comprises 13 residues. Germline assignment: CDR1 SQVTM and CDR2 ANQGSEA. DNA of the CDR3: TGCAGCGTTGCGGGGGTCGGGGCCTATGGCTACACCTTC. Its translation is CSVAGVGAYGYTF.

There are many counts of this clonotype. The chain couples TRBV2 to TRBJ1-2; no firm D call. The CDR3 spans 14 residues. Trimming stripped 3 bases from V and 4 bases from J, with 12 bases between. The germline CDR1 and CDR2 sequences are SNHLY and FYNNEI. The CDR3 loop reads CASSEGWPFYGYTF. The CDR3 DNA reads as TGTGCCAGCAGTGAGGGATGGCCTTTCTATGGCTACACCTTC.

The chain carries TRBV28 and TRBJ2-3; TRBD2 is a possible D gene (7 bases). The V gene's germline CDR1 is MDHEN and CDR2 SYDVKM. CDR3 length: 17 residues. Trimming left V 2 bases short and J 6 bases short, with 21 bases between. The CDR3 DNA is TGTGCCAGCAGTTTAACAGGGCCTGGGGGGGGGCCTGATACGCAGTATTTT. Translated: CASSLTGPGGGPDTQYF.

This sequence joins TRBV19 and TRBJ1-6, with a tentative D call TRBD1 (5 bases). The CDR3 is made up of 15 amino acids. The V and J ends lost 10 bases and 1 base respectively, with 14 bases between them. Germline CDR1 is LNHDA and CDR2 is SQIVND (reference sequence). The CDR3 sequence: CATSGGRSYNSPLHF. For the CDR3, the DNA is TGTGCCACCTCGGGGGGGAGATCCTATAATTCACCCCTCCACTTT. Variable domain in full (rest from reference TRBV19 and TRBJ1-6): DGGITQSPKYLFRKEGQNVTLSCEQNLNHDAMYWYRQDPGQGLRLIYYSQIVNDFQKGDIAEGYSVSREKKESFPLTVTSAQKNPTAFYLCATSGGRSYNSPLHFGNGTRLTVT.

This clonotype appeared many times. Here the CDR3 DNA reads TGTGCCACCAGCAGAGAGGGCGGTAACTATGGCTACACCTTC. Amino acids: CATSREGGNYGYTF. This rearrangement joins TRBV15 to TRBJ1-2; no firm D call. CDR3 length: 14 amino acids. With 0 bases removed from V and 1 base from J, the gap between germline ends came to 6 bases. CDR1 and CDR2 from the germline V gene are LNHNV and YYDKDF (reference sequence).

In the case of this clonotype: A read error may produce the germline difference seen at one junction end. The CDR3 protein is CASSFGRLGVYGYTF. The CDR3 nucleotides read TGTGCCAGCAGCTTCGGACGGTTGGGAGTCTATGGCTACACCTTC. This rearrangement joins TRBV5-1 to TRBJ1-2; D unclear. Germline V lookup: CDR1 SGHRS, CDR2 YFSETQ. This CDR3 region has 15 residues. Full variable domain (outside the CDR3, taken from reference TRBV5-1 and TRBJ1-2): KAGVTQTPRYLIKTRGQQVTLSCSPISGHRSVSWYQQTPGQGLQFLFEYFSETQRNKGNFPGRFSGRQFSNSRSEMNVSTLELGDSALYLCASSFGRLGVYGYTFGSGTRLTVV.